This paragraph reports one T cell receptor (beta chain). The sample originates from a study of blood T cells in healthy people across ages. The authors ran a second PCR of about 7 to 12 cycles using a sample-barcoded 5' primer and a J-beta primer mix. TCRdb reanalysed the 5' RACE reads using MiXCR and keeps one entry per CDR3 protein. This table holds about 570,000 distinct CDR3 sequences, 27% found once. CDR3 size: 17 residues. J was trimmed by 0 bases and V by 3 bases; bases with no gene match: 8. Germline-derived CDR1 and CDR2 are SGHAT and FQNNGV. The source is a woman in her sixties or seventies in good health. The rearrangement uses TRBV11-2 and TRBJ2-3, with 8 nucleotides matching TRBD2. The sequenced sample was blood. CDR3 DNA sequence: TGTGCCAGCAGCTTGGCGGGGGGTCCCCACAGCACAGATACGCAGTATTTT. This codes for CASSLAGGPHSTDTQYF. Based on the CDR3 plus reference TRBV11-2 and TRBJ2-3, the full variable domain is EAGVAQSPRYKIIEKRQSVAFWCNPISGHATLYWYQQILGQGPKLLIQFQNNGVVDDSQLPKDRFSAERLKGVDSTLKIQPAKLEDSAVYLCASSLAGGPHSTDTQYFGPGTRLTVL.